This T cell receptor beta chain emerged from a study of regulatory T cells in long-lasting Graves disease (dated by TCRdb to the early 2020s). Concerning the study at large: To count as having persistent Graves' disease, a patient had to have received antithyroid drug treatment for over 5 years with TSH receptor autoantibodies remaining persistently positive. The study took place in China and was registered as a clinical trial. Peripheral blood TCR sequencing and RNA sequencing compared persistent Graves' disease patients with newly diagnosed Graves' disease patients. In the clinical cohort, patients with persistent Graves' disease had used antithyroid drugs for an average of around ten years. A total of some 35 samples underwent TCR sequencing: about 13 from persistent and roughly 20 from newly diagnosed Graves' disease patients.

Library creation used multiplex PCR. TCRdb records Illumina HiSeq 4000 as the sequencer. To build TCR beta libraries, CDR3 regions were amplified by Arm-PCR using iRepertoire HTBI primers. Before sequencing, the PCR products underwent gel purification. For the original study's pipeline: Gene usage analysis of CDR3 amino acid clonotypes relied on the 60 to 65 TRBV and 15 or so TRBJ segments identified across samples. Filtered high-quality paired reads were merged into contigs using COPE and FqMerger. BLAST was used to align contigs to the IMGT TRBV, TRBD and TRBJ reference genes, and CDR3 was defined following IMGT. Any clonotype with a frequency above 0.1% was classified as a highly expanded clone. Repertoire diversity was measured by Shannon entropy, and V-J evenness by the Gini coefficient. A clonotype found in more than one individual was treated as public. TCRdb took the public reads, trimmed them with fastp at Q25, ran MiXCR for clone calling and kept in-frame beta chains. All rows with the same CDR3 protein become a single entry with the most common DNA and genes. TCRdb, not the original authors, processed these V and J calls. The sample table records over 350,000 distinct CDR3 sequences; less than 25% of these occur just once. About a fifth of the sample lies in the top ten.

Counted from cysteine to phenylalanine, this CDR3 has 14 amino acids. Left in the record is the CDR3 DNA by itself, 42 bases read in frame from the first base. CDR1 and CDR2 (SGHDN, FVKESK) derive from the germline V gene. V sheds 0 bases and J sheds 5 bases, leaving 10 bases between their ends. The intended sense of this specimen's time point label: persistent/refractory GD, antithyroid drugs over 5 years with positive TRAb. RNA was extracted from PBMCs in TRIzol for both TCR sequencing and RNA sequencing. Graves' disease was diagnosed according to American Thyroid Association guidelines. Patients were recruited from an endocrinology department in Xi'an, China. From each patient, around 9.3 milliliters of peripheral blood was collected into an EDTA anticoagulant tube. Ficoll Paque Plus density gradient separation was used to isolate PBMCs, and no further T cell sorting was performed. An Agilent 2100 Bioanalyzer and agarose gel were used to check RNA quality, and a NanoDrop 2000 was used to measure RNA concentration.

Details on this clonotype: There is no known antigen for this receptor. There are no base qualities to consult, and no much larger clone falls within one base.

Broader findings and caveats from the paper: Only the TCR beta chain was sequenced and analyzed. A larger number of public clonotypes was shared among persistent patients (about 2,700) than among newly diagnosed patients (around 970). Peripheral blood alone was examined, since thyroid tissue, which constituted the primary lesion, could not be accessed. As a limitation, the authors acknowledged that the small sample size may reduce accuracy. Lower TCR Shannon entropy and fewer highly expanded clones were observed in persistent Graves' disease patients than in newly diagnosed patients, which suggested clonal expansion. Preferential use of TRBV28, TRBJ1-2 and TRBJ2-5 was observed in persistent disease, whereas TRBV20-1 and TRBJ2-1 were favored in newly diagnosed disease.

In this chain, TRBV14 is recombined with TRBJ2-5, with no confidently assigned D gene. Specimen: peripheral blood mononuclear cells (PBMCs), collected when the disease was refractory, from a patient treated with antithyroid drugs. The clonotype was recovered from a female donor with Graves disease. The CDR3 reads as follows: CASSQEIGLETQYF. The DNA sequence reads TGTGCCAGCAGCCAAGAGATAGGGTTGGAGACCCAGTACTTC.